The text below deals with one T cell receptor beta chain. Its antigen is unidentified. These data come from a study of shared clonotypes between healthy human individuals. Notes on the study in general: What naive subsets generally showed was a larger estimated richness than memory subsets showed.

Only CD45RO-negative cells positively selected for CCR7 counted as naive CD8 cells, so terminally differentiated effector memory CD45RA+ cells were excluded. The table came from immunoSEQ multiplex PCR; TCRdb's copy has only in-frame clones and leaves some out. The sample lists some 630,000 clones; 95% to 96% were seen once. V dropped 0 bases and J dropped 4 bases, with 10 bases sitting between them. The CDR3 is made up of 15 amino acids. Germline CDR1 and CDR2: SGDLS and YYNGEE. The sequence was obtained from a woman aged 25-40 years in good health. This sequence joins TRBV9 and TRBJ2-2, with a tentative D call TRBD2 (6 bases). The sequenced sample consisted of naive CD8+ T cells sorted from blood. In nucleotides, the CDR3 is TGTGCCAGCAGCGTAGGGTGGGAGGTCACCGGGGAGCTGTTTTTT. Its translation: CASSVGWEVTGELFF.